The sequence of this T cell receptor (beta chain) was determined in a study of blood T cell repertoires in COVID-19 (dated by TCRdb to 2018 to 2020). About the investigation overall: The collaborator samples originated in the United States, Italy and Spain and spanned the acute and convalescent phases of COVID-19. The material from the prospective study consisted of cDNA or gDNA derived from T cells, B-cell-depleted T cells, or PBMCs. Subjects who had been exposed to COVID-19, were actively infected with it, or had recovered from it provided the deeply sampled blood TCRbeta repertoires that made up the dataset. The repertoires were released in a freely available public database meant as a resource for research on the immune response to SARS-CoV-2. Samples were obtained from the ongoing ImmuneRACE study (first 160 participants) and from over a thousand subjects provided by 6 global collaborators. Sample metadata almost always included a de-identified subject ID, COVID-19 status, age in years and sex. Where HLA class I and class II types were available, the types were taken from metadata supplied by the sample provider, not from assay-based typing.

Another Seattle source contributed samples from volunteer blood donors who had recovered from COVID-19. Collaborating institutions collected whole blood in K2EDTA tubes following their own protocols. For TCRbeta analysis, collaborators shipped samples in one of three forms: frozen whole blood, isolated PBMCs, or DNA extracted from either of those sample types. Results the study describes overall, beyond this receptor: How much clinical and demographic metadata was included differed by source and by participant, and the metadata was provided uncurated.

On this clone itself: Its antigen remains unidentified. Base quality data are lacking; no much larger clone is found one base away.

TCRbeta CDR3 regions were amplified from genomic DNA by means of the immunoSEQ Assay, a bias-controlled multiplex PCR. In the authors' own workflow: Within the assay, amplification of reference gene primers was used to estimate how many nucleated cells each sample contained. Sequence reads were collapsed and filtered to measure the absolute abundance of every unique TCRbeta CDR3 rearrangement. For each sample, productive Simpson clonality was calculated by taking the square root of Simpson's diversity index across productive rearrangements. TCRdb took over this immuneACCESS table, retaining in-frame rearrangements with V and J assigned. Such tables are incomplete; in checked studies, under half of the missing clones stem from an unresolved V gene, and the remainder is unexplained. V and J calls and clone size come straight from that table; D and trimming were deduced from the DNA. The sample table lists 200,000 to 250,000 clones, approximately 91% of them with a count of one. The ten top clones hold under 2.5% of the sample.

The germline ends are 20 bases apart after V is trimmed by 1 base and J by 1 base. The germline V gene (reference sequence) provides CDR1 SEHNR and CDR2 FQNEAQ. There are 18 amino acids in the CDR3, from cysteine to phenylalanine inclusive. The kept DNA is CDR3 alone, 54 bases in frame from the first base. The sequence derives from a woman in her 40s who had recovered from COVID-19. The chain is made from TRBV7-9 and TRBJ2-7; TRBD2 could be the D gene, as 6 bases match. Sample: peripheral blood. CDR3 sequence: CASSLGTSRGGASYEQYF. The DNA sequence reads TGTGCCAGCAGCTTAGGAACTAGCCGGGGCGGCGCATCCTACGAGCAGTACTTC.